A selection of T cell receptor beta chains follows, all from one sample in a study of blood T cell repertoires in COVID-19. TCRdb keeps only in-frame clones here, not all; method: immunoSEQ multiplex PCR. The table includes fewer than 500,000 clones, 85% to 90% detected once. Material: PBMCs or T cells enriched from blood (not recorded which). The receptor source for this set is a woman aged 25 to 45 with acute COVID-19. Both conserved end residues are part of each CDR3. The order of the fields is D gene, clone size, V gene, J gene, CDR3 protein, CDR3 DNA. D genes are given only for firm matches. Rows may omit the clone size; those that give it use once, few, many or a size class.

>TRBD2|NA|TRBV5-1|TRBJ2-3
CASSLDGRGEAYLTDTQYF
TGCGCCAGCAGCTTGGACGGGCGGGGGGAGGCGTATCTCACAGATACGCAGTATTTT
>TRBD1|NA|TRBV6-1|TRBJ1-2
CASSEAGGVYGYTF
TGTGCCAGCAGTGAGGCAGGGGGCGTCTATGGCTACACCTTC
>TRBD1|NA|TRBV7-2|TRBJ1-2
CAGDYWTGTDGYTF
TGTGCCGGGGACTACTGGACAGGGACAGATGGCTACACCTTC
>TRBD2|NA|TRBV7-9|TRBJ2-7
CASSLRTSAGYEQYF
TGTGCCAGCAGCCTGAGGACTAGCGCCGGATACGAGCAGTACTTC
>TRBD2|NA|TRBV3-1/TRBV3-2|TRBJ2-7
CASSLLSSGLGGYEQYF
TGTGCCAGCAGCCTTTTATCTAGCGGGCTAGGAGGGTACGAGCAGTACTTC
>NA|NA|TRBV7-9|TRBJ2-7
CASSLFAGITYEQYF
TGTGCCAGCAGCTTATTTGCAGGCATCACCTACGAGCAGTACTTC
>NA|NA|TRBV24-1|TRBJ2-3
CATSGGADTQYF
TGTGCCACCAGTGGGGGGGCAGATACGCAGTATTTT
>NA|NA|TRBV27|TRBJ1-1
CASSLWGPNTEAFF
TGTGCCAGCAGTTTATGGGGCCCTAACACTGAAGCTTTCTTT
>TRBD1|NA|TRBV6-2/TRBV6-3|TRBJ2-2
CASSRTGTGRSGELFF
TGTGCCAGCAGTAGAACCGGGACAGGGCGGTCCGGGGAGCTGTTTTTT
>NA|NA|TRBV12-2|TRBJ2-1
CASRVRFDYDNEQFF
TGTGCAAGTCGCGTGAGGTTTGACTACGACAATGAGCAGTTCTTC
>TRBD1|NA|TRBV19|TRBJ1-2
CASRRDREGGYTF
TGTGCCAGTAGAAGGGACAGGGAGGGTGGCTACACCTTC
>NA|NA|TRBV15|TRBJ2-1
CATSRLTGGTIYNEQFF
TGTGCCACCAGCAGACTGACCGGGGGGACAATTTACAATGAGCAGTTCTTC
>NA|NA|TRBV6-2/TRBV6-3|TRBJ2-3
CASSWGKITDTQYF
TGTGCCAGCAGTTGGGGCAAAATCACAGATACGCAGTATTTT
>TRBD2|NA|TRBV5-1|TRBJ2-7
CASSDSGGPYEQYF
TGCGCCAGCAGTGATAGCGGGGGCCCCTACGAGCAGTACTTC
>NA|once|TRBV10-3|TRBJ2-3
CATNRDFRTDTQYF
TGTGCCACCAACCGGGACTTTCGCACAGATACGCAGTATTTT
>TRBD2|NA|TRBV7-6|TRBJ2-3
CASSSPLAETNTQYF
TGTGCCAGCAGCTCACCACTAGCGGAAACCAATACGCAGTATTTT
>TRBD1|NA|TRBV6-5|TRBJ1-1
CASSTLDRRDTEAFF
TGTGCCAGCAGTACCCTGGACAGGAGGGATACTGAAGCTTTCTTT
>TRBD2|NA|TRBV7-2|TRBJ2-2
CASSPWGSGGAGTGELFF
TGTGCCAGCAGCCCCTGGGGTAGCGGGGGGGCGGGCACCGGGGAGCTGTTTTTT
>NA|once|TRBV21-1|TRBJ2-7
CASSKMNGTGTYEQYF
TGTGCCAGCAGCAAAATGAACGGGACAGGGACCTACGAGCAGTACTTC
>TRBD1|once|TRBV29-1|TRBJ1-2
CSVTGGADYGYTF
TGCAGCGTGACAGGGGGCGCGGACTATGGCTACACCTTC
>NA|NA|TRBV29-1|TRBJ1-5
CSVSTENQPQHF
TGCAGCGTTTCGACGGAGAATCAGCCCCAGCATTTT
>TRBD1|NA|TRBV27|TRBJ1-2
CASKPLTGINYGYTF
TGTGCCAGCAAACCTTTGACAGGGATTAACTATGGCTACACCTTC
>TRBD1|NA|TRBV28|TRBJ1-1
CASSFWDRVGTEAFF
TGTGCCAGCAGTTTTTGGGACAGGGTGGGGACTGAAGCTTTCTTT
>TRBD1|NA|TRBV5-1|TRBJ1-1
CASSSGQITEAFF
TGCGCCAGCAGCTCGGGACAGATCACTGAAGCTTTCTTT
>TRBD2|once|TRBV29-1|TRBJ2-2
CSVELGGGTGELFF
TGCAGCGTTGAGTTGGGGGGAGGGACCGGGGAGCTGTTTTTT
>TRBD1|NA|TRBV4-3|TRBJ2-7
CASSQGRGRVGEQYF
TGCGCCAGCAGCCAGGGCAGGGGGCGGGTGGGCGAGCAGTACTTC
>NA|NA|TRBV9|TRBJ1-1
CASSSGGSMNTEAFF
TGTGCCAGCAGCTCTGGGGGGTCCATGAACACTGAAGCTTTCTTT
>TRBD1|NA|TRBV6-2/TRBV6-3|TRBJ1-5
CASSPHGQGRGQPQHF
TGTGCCAGCAGCCCACACGGACAGGGTCGTGGCCAGCCCCAGCATTTT
>NA|NA|TRBV9|TRBJ1-3
CASSAIVTAGRSGNTIYF
TGTGCCAGCAGCGCCATAGTTACGGCAGGCCGCTCTGGAAACACCATATATTTT
>TRBD1|once|TRBV7-2|TRBJ1-4
CASRSDRGRREKLFF
TGTGCCAGCAGGTCAGACAGGGGACGAAGGGAAAAACTGTTTTTT
>TRBD1|NA|TRBV5-1|TRBJ1-4
CASSLRTGDEKLFF
TGCGCCAGCAGCTTGAGGACAGGTGATGAAAAACTGTTTTTT
>NA|NA|TRBV15|TRBJ2-7
CATSRERGRGEQYF
TGTGCCACCAGCAGAGAGCGGGGTCGGGGCGAGCAGTACTTC
>TRBD2|NA|TRBV9|TRBJ2-1
CASSAGGENEQFF
TGTGCCAGCAGCGCCGGGGGGGAGAATGAGCAGTTCTTC
>NA|NA|TRBV5-1|TRBJ2-7
CASSRGAVYEQYF
TGCGCCAGCAGCCGGGGGGCCGTCTACGAGCAGTACTTC
>NA|NA|TRBV7-2|TRBJ1-4
CASSLGGGRTNEKLFF
TGTGCCAGCAGCTTAGGCGGGGGTAGGACTAATGAAAAACTGTTTTTT
>NA|NA|TRBV14|TRBJ2-7
CASSHLTQGAEQYF
TGTGCCAGCAGCCACCTCACCCAGGGTGCCGAGCAGTACTTC
>TRBD1|NA|TRBV5-4|TRBJ1-1
CASSPRTGMNTEAFF
TGTGCCAGCAGCCCCCGGACAGGGATGAACACTGAAGCTTTCTTT
>TRBD2|NA|TRBV7-2|TRBJ2-5
CASGYKSGGQETQYF
TGTGCCAGCGGTTATAAATCGGGGGGCCAAGAGACCCAGTACTTC
>TRBD2|NA|TRBV5-6|TRBJ2-1
CASSLTSEPSKDNEQFF
TGTGCCAGCAGCTTGACTAGCGAACCCTCTAAAGACAATGAGCAGTTCTTC
>NA|NA|TRBV28|TRBJ1-1
CASSQMNTEAFF
TGTGCCAGCAGTCAGATGAACACTGAAGCTTTCTTT
>TRBD1|NA|TRBV9|TRBJ1-2
CASSPGATGTGHGYTF
TGTGCCAGCAGCCCCGGGGCTACCGGGACAGGGCACGGCTACACCTTC
>TRBD1|NA|TRBV7-3|TRBJ1-1
CASSPGGQNIWTEAFF
TGTGCCAGCAGCCCAGGGGGACAGAATATTTGGACTGAAGCTTTCTTT
>NA|NA|TRBV4-1|TRBJ2-3
CASSQVFIGTGSGKSTDTQYF
TGCGCCAGCAGCCAAGTGTTTATCGGAACAGGGTCTGGAAAAAGCACAGATACGCAGTATTTT
>TRBD2|NA|TRBV23-1|TRBJ2-1
CASSRLAGGPSYNEQFF
TGCGCCAGCAGTCGACTAGCGGGGGGGCCTTCCTACAATGAGCAGTTCTTC
>NA|NA|TRBV7-9|TRBJ2-7
CASSKGYEQYF
TGTGCCAGCAGCAAGGGGTACGAGCAGTACTTC
>TRBD1|once|TRBV6-5|TRBJ1-5
CASSSGQGINQPQHF
TGTGCCAGCAGCTCGGGACAGGGGATCAATCAGCCCCAGCATTTT
>NA|NA|TRBV6-5|TRBJ2-5
CASSWEFQETQYF
TGTGCCAGCAGTTGGGAGTTCCAAGAGACCCAGTACTTC
>TRBD1|NA|TRBV19|TRBJ1-5
CASSPGTGNSNQPQHF
TGTGCCAGTAGTCCCGGGACAGGGAATAGCAATCAGCCCCAGCATTTT
>NA|NA|TRBV7-2|TRBJ1-4
CASRRSVNEKLFF
TGTGCCAGCAGGAGATCGGTTAATGAAAAACTGTTTTTT
>NA|NA|TRBV7-3|TRBJ2-1
CASGLARNEQFF
TGTGCCAGCGGACTCGCGCGGAATGAGCAGTTCTTC
>NA|once|TRBV4-1|TRBJ2-7
CASSPQGGRYEQYF
TGCGCCAGCAGCCCCCAGGGAGGCAGGTACGAGCAGTACTTC
>TRBD2|NA|TRBV5-1|TRBJ2-1
CASRGTSGVEQFF
TGCGCCAGCAGAGGGACTAGCGGGGTTGAGCAGTTCTTC
>NA|few|TRBV7-8|TRBJ1-4
CASSPGGYNEKLFF
TGTGCCAGCAGCCCTGGGGGGTATAATGAAAAACTGTTTTTT
>TRBD1|NA|TRBV5-1|TRBJ2-1
CASSPGQGADEQFF
TGCGCCAGCAGCCCCGGACAGGGGGCGGATGAGCAGTTCTTC
>NA|NA|TRBV5-1|TRBJ1-6
CASSPIAGSTLHF
TGCGCCAGCAGCCCCATCGCGGGATCTACCCTCCACTTT